This TCR beta chain was sequenced during a study of control samples from healthy donors and cancer patients (TCRdb year 2020). As to this clone: No antigen is known for it. No much larger clonotype is one base removed from it; base qualities were not supplied.

The library was obtained by the immunoSEQ multiplex PCR assay. TCRdb took over this immuneACCESS table, retaining in-frame rearrangements with V and J assigned. Such tables are incomplete; in checked studies, under half of the missing clones stem from an unresolved V gene, and the remainder is unexplained. The sample table contains roughly 100,000 clones; only one count was recorded for around 89% of them. About a fifth of the sample lies in the top ten. At the junction V is shortened by 3 bases and J by 2 bases, with 11 bases in between. Its CDR3 holds 14 amino acids, cysteine through phenylalanine. Kept here is only the CDR3 DNA, which spans 42 bases and is read in frame from base 1. Reading the germline V gene gives CDR1 SGHTA and CDR2 FQGNSA.

This clonotype was obtained from a man in his fifties or sixties with lung cancer. The V and J genes are TRBV7-2 and TRBJ2-7, and possibly TRBD1, on 5 matching bases. The sample was PBMCs. The nucleotide sequence reads TGTGCCAGCAGCTTTGGCAGGGCGCCCTACGAGCAGTACTTC. The translation is CASSFGRAPYEQYF.